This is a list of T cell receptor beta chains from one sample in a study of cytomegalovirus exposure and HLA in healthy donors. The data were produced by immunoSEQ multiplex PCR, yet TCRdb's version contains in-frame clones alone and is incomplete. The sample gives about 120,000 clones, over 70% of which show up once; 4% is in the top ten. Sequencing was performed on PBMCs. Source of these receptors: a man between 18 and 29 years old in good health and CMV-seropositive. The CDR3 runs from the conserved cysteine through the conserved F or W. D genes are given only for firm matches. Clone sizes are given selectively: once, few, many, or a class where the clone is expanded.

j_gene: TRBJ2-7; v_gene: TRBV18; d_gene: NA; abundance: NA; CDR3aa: CASSPGAGEQYF; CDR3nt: TGTGCCAGCTCACCGGGAGCGGGCGAGCAGTACTTC
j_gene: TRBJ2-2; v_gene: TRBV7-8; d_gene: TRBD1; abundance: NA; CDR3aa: CASSLITRGRNTGELFF; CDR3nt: TGTGCCAGCAGCCTAATTACAAGGGGGCGGAACACCGGGGAGCTGTTTTTT
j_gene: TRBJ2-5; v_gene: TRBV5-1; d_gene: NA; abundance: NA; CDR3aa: CASSSQGATGGRQETQYF; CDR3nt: TGCGCCAGCAGCTCACAGGGGGCGACGGGAGGGAGGCAAGAGACCCAGTACTTC
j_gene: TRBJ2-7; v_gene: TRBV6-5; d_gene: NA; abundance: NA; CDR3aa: CASTPVGRDYEQYF; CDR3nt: TGTGCCAGCACTCCCGTGGGCCGGGACTACGAGCAGTACTTC
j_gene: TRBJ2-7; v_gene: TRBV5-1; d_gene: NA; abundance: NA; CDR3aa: CASSLAGVYEQYF; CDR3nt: TGCGCCAGCAGCTTGGCCGGGGTCTACGAGCAGTACTTC
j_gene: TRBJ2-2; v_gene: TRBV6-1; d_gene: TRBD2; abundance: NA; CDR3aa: CASSRPSGRAGELFF; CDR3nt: TGTGCCAGCAGCCGACCTAGCGGGAGGGCCGGGGAGCTGTTTTTT
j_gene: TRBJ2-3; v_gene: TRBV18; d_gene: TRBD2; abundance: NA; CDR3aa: CASSPPGLAGTDTQYF; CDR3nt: TGTGCCAGCTCACCACCGGGACTAGCGGGCACAGATACGCAGTATTTT
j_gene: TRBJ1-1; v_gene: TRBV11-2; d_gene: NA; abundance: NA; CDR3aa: CASSLERVEAFF; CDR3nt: TGTGCCAGCAGCTTAGAGCGGGTAGAAGCTTTCTTT
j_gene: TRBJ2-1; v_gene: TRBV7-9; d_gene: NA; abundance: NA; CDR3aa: CASSLVGRRGNEQFF; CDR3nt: TGTGCCAGCAGCTTAGTAGGCCGGAGAGGAAATGAGCAGTTCTTC
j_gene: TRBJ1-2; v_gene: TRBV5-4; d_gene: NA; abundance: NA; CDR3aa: CASSRPDSANYGYTF; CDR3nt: TGTGCCAGCAGCCGTCCTGACAGTGCTAACTATGGCTACACCTTC
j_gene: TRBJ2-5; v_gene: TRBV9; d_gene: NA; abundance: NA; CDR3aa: CASSVGGGEETQYF; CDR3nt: TGTGCCAGCAGCGTAGGAGGGGGAGAAGAGACCCAGTACTTC
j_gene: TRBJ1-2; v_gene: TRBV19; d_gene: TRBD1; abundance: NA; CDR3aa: CASSPRSPGGIFGYTF; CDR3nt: TGTGCCAGTAGTCCGAGGAGCCCAGGGGGCATTTTTGGCTACACCTTC
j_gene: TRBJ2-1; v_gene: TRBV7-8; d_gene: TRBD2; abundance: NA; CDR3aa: CASSPGTGGDNEQFF; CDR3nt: TGTGCCAGCAGCCCGGGGACGGGAGGAGACAATGAGCAGTTCTTC
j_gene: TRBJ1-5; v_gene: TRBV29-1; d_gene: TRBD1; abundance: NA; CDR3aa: CSVAGQGGQPQHF; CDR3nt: TGCAGCGTTGCTGGACAGGGCGGTCAGCCCCAGCATTTT
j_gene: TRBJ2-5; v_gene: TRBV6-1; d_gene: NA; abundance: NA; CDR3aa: CASTAALQETQYF; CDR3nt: TGTGCCAGCACGGCGGCCTTACAAGAGACCCAGTACTTC
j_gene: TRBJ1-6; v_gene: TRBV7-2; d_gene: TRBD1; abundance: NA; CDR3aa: CASSRQGGSPLHF; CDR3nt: TGTGCCAGCAGTCGACAGGGCGGCTCACCCCTCCACTTT
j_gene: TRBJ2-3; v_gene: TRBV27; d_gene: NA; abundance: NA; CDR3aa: CASSSFRDTQYF; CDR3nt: TGTGCCAGCAGTTCCTTTCGAGATACGCAGTATTTT
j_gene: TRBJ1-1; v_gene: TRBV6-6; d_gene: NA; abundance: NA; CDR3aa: CASSGQWVGTEAFF; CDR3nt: TGTGCCAGCAGTGGACAATGGGTCGGTACTGAAGCTTTCTTT
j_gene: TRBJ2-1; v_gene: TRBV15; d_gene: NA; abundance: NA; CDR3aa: CATSRAGQPSNEQFF; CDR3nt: TGTGCCACCAGCAGAGCCGGACAGCCTTCCAATGAGCAGTTCTTC
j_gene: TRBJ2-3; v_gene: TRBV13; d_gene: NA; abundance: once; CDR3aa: CASSLGRGNTQYF; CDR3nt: TGTGCCAGCAGCTTAGGACGCGGGAATACGCAGTATTTT
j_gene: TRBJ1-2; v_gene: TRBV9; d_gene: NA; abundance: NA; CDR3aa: CASSPHTHRGYTF; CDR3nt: TGTGCCAGCAGCCCCCACACCCACCGTGGCTACACCTTC
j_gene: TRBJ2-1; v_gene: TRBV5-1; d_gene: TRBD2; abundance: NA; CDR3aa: CASSTTSGGINNEQFF; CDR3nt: TGCGCCAGCAGTACCACTAGCGGGGGGATAAACAATGAGCAGTTCTTC
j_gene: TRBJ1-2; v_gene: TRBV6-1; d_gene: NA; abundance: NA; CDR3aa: CASSQGTHGYTF; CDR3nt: TGTGCCAGCAGCCAGGGGACGCATGGCTACACCTTC
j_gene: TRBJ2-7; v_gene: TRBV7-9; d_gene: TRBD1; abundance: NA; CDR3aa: CASSSTGASYEQYF; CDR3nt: TGTGCCAGCAGCTCGACAGGGGCCTCCTACGAGCAGTACTTC
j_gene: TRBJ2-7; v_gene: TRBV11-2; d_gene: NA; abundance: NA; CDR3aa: CASSSRTLSYEQYF; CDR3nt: TGTGCCAGCAGCTCCCGGACTCTTTCCTACGAGCAGTACTTC
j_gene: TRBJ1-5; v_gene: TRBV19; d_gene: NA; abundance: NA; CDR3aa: CASSRGLGNQPQHF; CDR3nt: TGTGCCAGTAGTAGGGGGCTTGGCAATCAGCCCCAGCATTTT
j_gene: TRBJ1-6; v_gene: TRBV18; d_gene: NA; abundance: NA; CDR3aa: CASSPDDSNSPLHF; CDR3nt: TGTGCCAGCTCACCAGACGACAGTAATTCACCCCTCCACTTT
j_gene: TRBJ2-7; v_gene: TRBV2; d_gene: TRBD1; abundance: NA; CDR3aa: CASSEVTGPPYEQYF; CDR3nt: TGTGCCAGCAGTGAAGTGACAGGGCCACCCTACGAGCAGTACTTC
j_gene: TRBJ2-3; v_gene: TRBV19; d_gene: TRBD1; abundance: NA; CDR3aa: CASSWRRGRSGTDTQYF; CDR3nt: TGTGCCAGTAGTTGGAGAAGGGGGCGATCGGGCACAGATACGCAGTATTTT
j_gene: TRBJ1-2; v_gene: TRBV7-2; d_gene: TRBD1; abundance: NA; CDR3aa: CASSLNPVGTGEGYTF; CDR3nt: TGTGCCAGCAGCTTAAACCCCGTTGGGACAGGGGAAGGCTACACCTTC
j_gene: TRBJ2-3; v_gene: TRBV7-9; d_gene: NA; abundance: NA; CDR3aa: CASSLQGPIDTQYF; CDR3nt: TGTGCCAGCAGCCTTCAGGGTCCAATAGATACGCAGTATTTT
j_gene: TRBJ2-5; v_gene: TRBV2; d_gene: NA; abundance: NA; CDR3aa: CASSSEGETQYF; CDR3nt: TGTGCCAGCAGCTCAGAGGGAGAGACCCAGTACTTC
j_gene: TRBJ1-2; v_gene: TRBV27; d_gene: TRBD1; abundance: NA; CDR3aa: CASRTLRTGDYGYTF; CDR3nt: TGTGCCAGCAGGACTCTCAGGACAGGGGACTATGGCTACACCTTC
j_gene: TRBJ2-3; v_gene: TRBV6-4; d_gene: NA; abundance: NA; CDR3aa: CASSDSILDGADTQYF; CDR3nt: TGTGCCAGCAGTGACTCGATACTAGATGGCGCAGATACGCAGTATTTT
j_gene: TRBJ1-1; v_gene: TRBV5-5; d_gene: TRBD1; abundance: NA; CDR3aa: CASSWGQGLNTEAFF; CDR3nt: TGTGCCAGCAGCTGGGGACAGGGTCTGAACACTGAAGCTTTCTTT
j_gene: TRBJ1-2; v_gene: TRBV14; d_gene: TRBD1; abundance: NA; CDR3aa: CASSQTTSGTGDYYGYTF; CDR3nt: TGTGCCAGCAGCCAAACTACTTCCGGGACAGGGGATTACTATGGCTACACCTTC
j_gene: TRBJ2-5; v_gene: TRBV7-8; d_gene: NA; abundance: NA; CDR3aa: CASSKEGNFQETQYF; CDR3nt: TGTGCCAGCAGCAAAGAGGGAAACTTCCAAGAGACCCAGTACTTC
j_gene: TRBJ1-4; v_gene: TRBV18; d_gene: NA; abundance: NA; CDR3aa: CASSRETGGRSEKLFF; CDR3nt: TGTGCCAGCTCCCGAGAGACAGGAGGTCGTAGTGAAAAACTGTTTTTT
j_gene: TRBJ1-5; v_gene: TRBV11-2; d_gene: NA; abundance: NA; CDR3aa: CASSLAGGNQPQHF; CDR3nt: TGTGCCAGCAGCTTAGCCGGAGGCAATCAGCCCCAGCATTTT
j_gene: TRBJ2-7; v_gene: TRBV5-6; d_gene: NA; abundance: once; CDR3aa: CASSLGGTSYEQYF; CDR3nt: TGTGCCAGCAGCTTGGGCGGTACCTCCTACGAGCAGTACTTC
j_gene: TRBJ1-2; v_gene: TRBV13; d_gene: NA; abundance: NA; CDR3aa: CASSSAHFF; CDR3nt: TGTGCCAGCAGCTCAGCGCACTTCTTC
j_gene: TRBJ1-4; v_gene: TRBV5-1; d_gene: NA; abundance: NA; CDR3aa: CASSLRVGGEKLFF; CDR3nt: TGCGCCAGCAGCTTAAGGGTTGGAGGTGAAAAACTGTTTTTT
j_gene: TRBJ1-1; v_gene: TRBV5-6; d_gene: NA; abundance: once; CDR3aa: CASSARGWNTEAFF; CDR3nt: TGTGCCAGCAGCGCAAGGGGATGGAACACTGAAGCTTTCTTT
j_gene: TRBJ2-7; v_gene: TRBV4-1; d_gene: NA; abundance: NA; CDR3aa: CASSQDHRDKDYEQYF; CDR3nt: TGCGCCAGCAGCCAAGATCATCGGGACAAAGACTACGAGCAGTACTTC
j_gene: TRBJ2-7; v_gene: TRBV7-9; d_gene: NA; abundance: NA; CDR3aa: CASSSSITYEQYF; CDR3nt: TGTGCCAGCAGCTCATCAATCACCTACGAGCAGTACTTC
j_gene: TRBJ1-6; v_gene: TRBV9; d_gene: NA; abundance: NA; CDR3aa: CASSVDGGGGFNSPLHF; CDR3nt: TGTGCCAGCAGCGTAGACGGGGGAGGGGGTTTTAATTCACCCCTCCACTTT
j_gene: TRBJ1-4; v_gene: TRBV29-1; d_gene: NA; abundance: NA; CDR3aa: CSVRTDYNEKLFF; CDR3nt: TGCAGCGTTAGGACAGACTATAATGAAAAACTGTTTTTT
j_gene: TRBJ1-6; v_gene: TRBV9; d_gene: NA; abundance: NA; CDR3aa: CASSVAEGNSPLHF; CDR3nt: TGTGCCAGCAGCGTAGCTGAGGGTAATTCACCCCTCCACTTT
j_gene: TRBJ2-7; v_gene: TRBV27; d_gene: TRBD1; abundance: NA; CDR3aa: CASSSVGQVLGEQYF; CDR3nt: TGTGCCAGCAGTTCCGTGGGACAGGTGTTGGGTGAGCAGTACTTC
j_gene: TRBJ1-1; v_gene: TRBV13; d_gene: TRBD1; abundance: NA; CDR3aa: CASRGLGQGYTEAFF; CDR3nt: TGTGCCAGCAGGGGACTGGGACAGGGATACACTGAAGCTTTCTTT
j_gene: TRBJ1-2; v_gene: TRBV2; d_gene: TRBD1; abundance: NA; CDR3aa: CASSEGVIRGRAAAHHGYTF; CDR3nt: TGTGCCAGCAGTGAAGGCGTTATCAGGGGGCGAGCAGCGGCACATCATGGCTACACCTTC
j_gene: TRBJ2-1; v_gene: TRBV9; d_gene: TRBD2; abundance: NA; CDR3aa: CASSRLAGEGDEQFF; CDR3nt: TGTGCCAGCAGCCGACTAGCGGGAGAGGGCGATGAGCAGTTCTTC
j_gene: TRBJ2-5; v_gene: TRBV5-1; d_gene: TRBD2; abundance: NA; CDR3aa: CASSITGGMETQYF; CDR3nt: TGCGCCAGCAGCATTACGGGAGGAATGGAGACCCAGTACTTC
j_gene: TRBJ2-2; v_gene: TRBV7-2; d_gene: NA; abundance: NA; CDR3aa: CASSLVGAGDTGELFF; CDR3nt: TGTGCCAGCAGCTTAGTCGGGGCAGGGGACACCGGGGAGCTGTTTTTT
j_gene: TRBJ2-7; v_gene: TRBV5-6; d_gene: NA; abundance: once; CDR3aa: CASSLAHYEQYF; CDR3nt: TGTGCCAGCAGCTTGGCCCACTACGAGCAGTACTTC
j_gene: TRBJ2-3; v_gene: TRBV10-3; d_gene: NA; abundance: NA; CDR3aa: CAISKWSSTSTDTQYF; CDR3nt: TGTGCCATCAGCAAGTGGTCGTCCACTAGCACAGATACGCAGTATTTT
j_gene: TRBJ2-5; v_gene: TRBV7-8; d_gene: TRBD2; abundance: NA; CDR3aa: CASSSPSGGGQETQYF; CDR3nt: TGTGCCAGCAGCTCACCATCTGGGGGGGGGCAAGAGACCCAGTACTTC